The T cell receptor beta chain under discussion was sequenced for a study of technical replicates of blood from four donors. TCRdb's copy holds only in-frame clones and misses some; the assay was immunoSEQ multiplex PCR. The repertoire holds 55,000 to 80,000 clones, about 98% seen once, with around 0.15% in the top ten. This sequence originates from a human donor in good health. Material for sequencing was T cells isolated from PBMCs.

CDR3 protein: CASSEGRGYEQYF. As DNA, the CDR3 is TGTGCCAGCAGCGAGGGCAGGGGCTACGAGCAGTACTTC. V and J are TRBV9 and TRBJ2-7; the D gene is possibly TRBD1 (6 bases). CDR1 is SGDLS, CDR2 YYNGEE, per germline. CDR3 length equals 13 residues. Trimming stripped 3 bases from V and 3 bases from J, with 10 bases between.